These 28 T cell receptor beta chains were sequenced from one sample in a study of cytomegalovirus exposure and HLA in healthy donors. Researchers ran the PCR with 60 Vbeta and 13 Jbeta primers. Measured with immunoSEQ multiplex PCR; TCRdb has only the in-frame clones, and not every one. The repertoire has 150,000 to 200,000 clones, 60% to 85% of them found once; the top ten carry around 2.3%. The sample comprised PBMCs. The receptor set was obtained from a man aged 45-65 years in good health and CMV-seropositive.

The CDR3 loop reads CASSVAQGGSGELFF. CDR3 bases: TGTGCCAGCAGCGTAGCCCAGGGGGGATCCGGGGAGCTGTTTTTT. The V call is TRBV9, the J call TRBJ2-2; tentatively, D is TRBD1 (7 bases). Germline lookup yields CDR1 SGDLS and CDR2 YYNGEE. The CDR3 runs 15 residues. Trimming shortened V by 0 bases and J by 6 bases, and 12 bases separated the two germline ends.

The chain is built from TRBV4-3 and TRBJ1-3; weak D call: TRBD1 (6 bases). This CDR3 is built from 16 residues. Looked up from germline, CDR1 is LGHNA and CDR2 is YSLEER. Trimming pared 0 bases from V and 0 bases from J, leaving 9 bases between. In DNA, the CDR3 is TGCGCCAGCAGCCAAGACGGACAGTTCTCTGGAAACACCATATATTTT. As protein: CASSQDGQFSGNTIYF.

V usage is TRBV11-2 and J usage is TRBJ1-6; unclear D gene. Trimming shortened V by 5 bases and J by 2 bases, and 4 bases separated the two germline ends. Germline lookup yields CDR1 SGHAT and CDR2 FQNNGV. The CDR3 totals 13 residues. The CDR3: CASSLPYNSPLHF. The CDR3 DNA follows: TGTGCCAGCAGCCTTCCCTATAATTCACCCCTCCACTTT.

This clone was counted only a few times. V usage is TRBV6-6 and J usage is TRBJ1-2; 7 bases line up with TRBD1. Germline trimming cut 5 bases from V and 6 bases from J; bases unmatched to any gene: 9. Germline CDR1 reads MNHNY; CDR2 reads SVGAGI (reference sequence). This CDR3 has 14 residues. The CDR3 DNA sequence: TGTGCCAGCAGTCCAGGGGGAAGGGGTGATGGCTACACCTTC. Encoded protein: CASSPGGRGDGYTF.

CDR3 DNA: TGTGCCATCAGTGAAGCCCAGGGGGAGATTGGCTACACCTTC. Translation gives CAISEAQGEIGYTF. This chain uses TRBV10-3 with TRBJ1-2, with 7 positions matching TRBD1. The germline CDR1 and CDR2 sequences are ENHRY and SYGVKD. V shed 3 bases and J 7 bases; nucleotides not matched to a gene: 8. The CDR3 runs to 14 residues.

This clone was recorded a few times. V is TRBV7-2 and J is TRBJ2-1, with D tentatively TRBD2 (7 bases). The germline V gene has CDR1 SGHTA and CDR2 FQGNSA. Trimming removed 1 base at V and 6 bases at J, with 13 bases between. This CDR3 has 15 amino acids. CDR3 loop: CASSLVGGAINEQFF. The DNA for the CDR3 is TGTGCCAGCAGCTTAGTAGGGGGGGCAATCAATGAGCAGTTCTTC.

V is TRBV7-2 and J is TRBJ1-1; TRBD1 might be the D (5 bases). The V end was cut by 5 bases, the J end by 2 bases, with 12 bases between. Germline CDR1 is SGHTA and CDR2 is FQGNSA. The CDR3 runs 14 residues. CDR3 in amino acids: CASSPETVNTEAFF. In DNA form, the CDR3 reads TGTGCCAGCAGCCCGGAGACAGTTAACACTGAAGCTTTCTTT.

This clone was recorded only once. V and J are TRBV5-4 and TRBJ2-3, with 9 bases fitting TRBD2. The J segment lost 5 bases and the V segment lost 4 bases, leaving 14 bases of the junction unmatched. CDR3 length: 17 residues. Germline V gene data show CDR1 as SGHNT and CDR2 as YYREEE (reference sequence). The CDR3 nucleotides are TGTGCCAGCAGCCCCCACGGACTAGCGACGGGGAGAGATACGCAGTATTTT. It is translated as CASSPHGLATGRDTQYF.

This rearrangement joins TRBV19 to TRBJ2-1; D remains ambiguous. Germline V gene lookup returns CDR1 LNHDA and CDR2 SQIVND (reference sequence). Trimming removed 3 bases at V and 2 bases at J, with 5 bases between. The CDR3 totals 13 residues. Written as DNA, the CDR3 is TGTGCCAGTAGTATCAACACCTACAATGAGCAGTTCTTC. Translation gives CASSINTYNEQFF.

Only one count was recorded for this clone. The J gene is TRBJ1-1, the V gene TRBV29-1; perhaps TRBD1 as D (5 bases). CDR3 length: 11 residues. Germline V CDR1 and CDR2: SQVTM, ANQGSEA. Trimming removed 7 bases from V and 4 bases from J, with 10 bases in between. The CDR3 DNA sequence: TGCAGCGGGGGGGACGCCACTGAAGCTTTCTTT. This sequence encodes CSGGDATEAFF.

The rearrangement uses TRBV13 and TRBJ2-5, with 10 nucleotides matching TRBD2. The ends lost 2 bases at V and 2 bases at J; junction bases unmatched: 11. CDR3 length equals 18 residues. Per the germline V gene, CDR1 is PRHDT and CDR2 is FYEKMQ (reference sequence). As DNA, the CDR3 is TGTGCCAGCAGCTTAACTATCAGCGGGGGGGATCTTCAAGAGACCCAGTACTTC. Translated, it gives CASSLTISGGDLQETQYF. Using reference TRBV13 and TRBJ2-5 for the parts outside the CDR3, the full variable domain is AAGVIQSPRHLIKEKRETATLKCYPIPRHDTVYWYQQGPGQDPQFLISFYEKMQSDKGSIPDRFSAQQFSDYHSELNMSSLELGDSALYFCASSLTISGGDLQETQYFGPGTRLLVL.

The CDR3: CASSYVAGGGDTQYF. The CDR3 DNA reads as TGTGCCAGCAGTTACGTAGCGGGGGGAGGGGATACGCAGTATTTT. The chain has TRBV6-5 and TRBJ2-3; 10 positions match TRBD2. The trim removed 2 bases at V and 6 bases at J, leaving 5 bases unmatched. Germline CDR1 MNHEY, CDR2 SVGAGI. This CDR3 contains 15 residues.

V gene TRBV4-1 combines with J gene TRBJ1-2, with TRBD1 as a possible D gene (6 bases). Deletions cut 4 bases from V and 5 bases from J, with 23 bases between. Germline V gene lookup returns CDR1 MGHRA and CDR2 YSYEKL. This CDR3 has 17 residues. The CDR3 nucleotides read TGCGCCAGCAGCCCCTTGGGGGAGGGGGTTGGGGGGTATGGCTACACCTTC. Translating gives CASSPLGEGVGGYGYTF.

This chain uses TRBV27 with TRBJ1-2; D call uncertain. This CDR3 has 14 residues. Germline assignment: CDR1 MNHEY and CDR2 SMNVEV (reference sequence). The germline V and J ends were trimmed by 0 bases and 7 bases, with 12 bases remaining between them. CDR3 coding DNA: TGTGCCAGCAGTTTATCGAGGACTACCTGTGGCTACACCTTC. Translation gives CASSLSRTTCGYTF.

The gene calls are TRBV5-1 and TRBJ2-1; TRBD1 matches at 10 bases. CDR3 length: 14 amino acids. V was clipped by 4 bases and J by 12 bases; unmatched bases: 10. From germline, CDR1 is SGHRS and CDR2 YFSETQ. CDR3 protein: CASSPGTGEEGQFF. The CDR3, as DNA: TGCGCCAGCAGCCCCGGGACAGGGGAGGAAGGGCAGTTCTTC.

This sequence joins TRBV11-2 and TRBJ1-6; D is unresolved. This CDR3 has 14 residues. Germline values: CDR1 SGHAT, CDR2 FQNNGV. V gave up 1 base and J gave up 7 bases, with 8 bases separating them. CDR3 sequence reads: CASSLAYGNSPLHF. DNA for the CDR3: TGTGCCAGCAGCTTAGCCTACGGGAATTCACCCCTCCACTTT.

The rearrangement uses TRBV5-1 and TRBJ1-5; a weak D match, TRBD1 (6 bases). Germline CDR1 reads SGHRS; CDR2 reads YFSETQ. V was trimmed by 0 bases and J by 6 bases, leaving 10 bases between them. The CDR3 is 14 amino acids. CDR3 in DNA: TGCGCCAGCAGCTTGGCGGCAGGGGCTCAGCCCCAGCATTTT. It specifies CASSLAAGAQPQHF.

The rearrangement uses TRBV19 and TRBJ2-7, with D tentatively TRBD2 (6 bases). This CDR3 has 15 amino acids. Germline assignment: CDR1 LNHDA and CDR2 SQIVND (reference sequence). V was trimmed by 2 bases and J by 2 bases, leaving 13 bases between them. The CDR3 is CASSITGEGTYEQYF. CDR3 nucleotides: TGTGCCAGTAGTATAACGGGGGAAGGGACCTACGAGCAGTACTTC.

This clone was counted a few times. The chain has TRBV9 and TRBJ2-5, with D possibly TRBD1 on 6 matching bases. The V end was cut by 0 bases, the J end by 4 bases, with 10 bases between. The CDR3 contains 14 residues. Germline V lookup: CDR1 SGDLS, CDR2 YYNGEE. CDR3 loop: CASSVEVGGETQYF. DNA of the CDR3: TGTGCCAGCAGCGTAGAGGTAGGGGGAGAGACCCAGTACTTC.

This chain connects TRBV10-1 to TRBJ2-7; 9 nucleotides align to TRBD1. With V trimmed by 3 bases and J by 4 bases, 4 bases remained unmatched. Germline V CDR1 and CDR2: WNHNN, SYGVQD (reference sequence). The CDR3 covers 14 residues. The DNA for the CDR3 is TGCGCCAGCAGTGAACAGGGGGCAAGGTACGAGCAGTACTTC. This translates into CASSEQGARYEQYF.

This chain connects TRBV27 to TRBJ1-1; a weak D match, TRBD1 (5 bases). Trimming pared 3 bases from V and 4 bases from J, leaving 15 bases between. This CDR3 region has 15 residues. CDR1 and CDR2 from the germline V gene are MNHEY and SMNVEV (reference sequence). The CDR3: CASSLAGVSSTEAFF. The CDR3 DNA sequence: TGTGCCAGCAGTTTGGCGGGGGTTTCCTCCACTGAAGCTTTCTTT.

On this clone: In the same sample, other DNA sequences code for this CDR3. The chain employs TRBV9 and TRBJ2-1; TRBD2 aligns across 7 bases. Germline assignment: CDR1 SGDLS and CDR2 YYNGEE. The CDR3 extends over 15 amino acids. The trim removed 0 bases at V and 0 bases at J, leaving 0 bases unmatched. The CDR3 region has the DNA TGTGCCAGCAGCGTAGGCGGGGGCTCCTACAATGAGCAGTTCTTC. Translation: CASSVGGGSYNEQFF. Full variable domain (remainder filled in from reference TRBV9 and TRBJ2-1): DSGVTQTPKHLITATGQRVTLRCSPRSGDLSVYWYQQSLDQGLQFLIQYYNGEERAKGNILERFSAQQFPDLHSELNLSSLELGDSALYFCASSVGGGSYNEQFFGPGTRLTVL.

V is TRBV5-1 and J is TRBJ2-1; 9 positions agree with TRBD2. Germline values: CDR1 SGHRS, CDR2 YFSETQ. The CDR3 extends over 14 amino acids. V shed 6 bases and J 2 bases; nucleotides not matched to a gene: 3. CDR3 in amino acids: CASKERGAYNEQFF. The CDR3 DNA reads as TGCGCCAGCAAGGAGCGGGGGGCCTACAATGAGCAGTTCTTC.

The chain carries TRBV5-1 and TRBJ2-5; D call uncertain. The V end was cut by 3 bases, the J end by 0 bases, with 6 bases between. The CDR3 consists of 13 residues. Germline CDR1 SGHRS, CDR2 YFSETQ. In nucleotides, the CDR3 is TGCGCCAGCAGCTCCTTGTACCAAGAGACCCAGTACTTC. The encoded protein is CASSSLYQETQYF.

The V gene is TRBV27, the J gene TRBJ2-1, with 10 bases that match TRBD1. The CDR3 is 15 amino acids. Losses at the gene ends were 5 bases for V and 0 bases for J; bases not matched to a gene: 1. CDR1 is MNHEY, CDR2 SMNVEV, per germline (reference sequence). CDR3 bases: TGTGCCAGCAGTAGGGACAGGGGCTCCTACAATGAGCAGTTCTTC. This gives the protein CASSRDRGSYNEQFF.

For this clone: Relative to the germline gene, one junction end is altered; a read error may explain this. V gene TRBV7-3 combines with J gene TRBJ2-5; possibly TRBD2 for D (5 bases). Germline V gives CDR1 SGHTA, CDR2 FQGTGA. The CDR3 contains 19 residues. The CDR3 sequence: CASSLIPADRGMAQEAQYF. DNA for the CDR3: TGTGCCAGCAGCTTAATACCGGCCGATCGGGGAATGGCCCAAGAGGCCCAGTACTTC.

This chain uses TRBV6-4 with TRBJ1-5; D remains ambiguous. Per the germline V gene, CDR1 is MRHNA and CDR2 is SNTAGT. There are 13 residues in the CDR3. The V end was cut by 0 bases, the J end by 5 bases, with 5 bases between. CDR3 nucleotide sequence: TGTGCCAGCAGTGACTCTGGAGATCAGCCCCAGCATTTT. Translating it yields CASSDSGDQPQHF.

This clone was detected once. The chain joins TRBV6-4 to TRBJ1-4; D unclear. This CDR3 is 15 amino acids long. V lost 2 bases and J 4 bases, leaving 11 bases between the germline ends. CDR1 and CDR2 (germline): MRHNA, SNTAGT. CDR3 bases: TGTGCCAGCAGTGACAGACCAGGTGGTAATGAAAAACTGTTTTTT. Translating gives CASSDRPGGNEKLFF.